These 30 T cell receptor beta chains share one sample of origin, sequenced in a study of metastatic and nonmetastatic thyroid tumors. TCRdb reprocessed the PCR reads using MiXCR. Of about 53,000 clones detected, 20% to 25% appear once; the ten largest clones hold 4%. No patient had received any treatment before thyroid surgery. Input material: blood. These TCRs come from a female donor with papillary thyroid cancer or a benign thyroid nodule (not recorded which). Some clones in this sample may be carry-over from other donors' samples.

This clone was seen just once. For the CDR3, the DNA is TGTGCCAGCAACTTGGGACAGGGGAATGAACAAGAGACCCAGTACTTC. This gives the protein CASNLGQGNEQETQYF. The chain links TRBV11-3 to TRBJ2-5; 10 positions match TRBD1. Trimming cost V 7 bases and J 2 bases; bases outside gene matches: 10. The V gene's germline CDR1 is SGHNT and CDR2 YENEEA. The CDR3 extends over 16 amino acids.

The gene calls are TRBV6-5 and TRBJ1-2; D is ambiguous. V was trimmed by 0 bases and J by 10 bases, leaving 15 bases between them. This CDR3 has 14 residues. CDR1 and CDR2 (germline): MNHEY, SVGAGI. The CDR3 spells CASSYSRVPGVYTF. In nucleotides, the CDR3 is TGTGCCAGCAGTTACTCGAGAGTACCCGGCGTCTACACCTTC.

The V call is TRBV5-6, the J call TRBJ2-3; 7 bases are shared with TRBD1. With V trimmed by 4 bases and J by 4 bases, 9 bases remained unmatched. The CDR3 length is 15 residues. Germline loops: CDR1 SGHDT, CDR2 YYEEEE. The CDR3: CASSVPGQLPDTQYF. The CDR3 bases are TGTGCCAGCAGCGTGCCGGGACAGCTGCCAGATACGCAGTATTTT.

This clone was found many times. CDR3: CASSFGDNTEAFF. CDR3 in DNA: TGTGCCAGCAGTTTCGGTGATAACACTGAAGCTTTCTTT. V gene TRBV12-3 or TRBV12-4 combines with J gene TRBJ1-1; no firm D call. This CDR3 has 13 amino acids. V was trimmed by 3 bases and J by 2 bases, leaving 7 bases between them.

The chain recombines TRBV3-1 with TRBJ2-1, with 7 positions matching TRBD2. Germline V lookup: CDR1 LGHDT, CDR2 YNNKEL (reference sequence). The V gene end was trimmed by 0 bases and the J gene end by 12 bases; junction bases not matched to a gene: 8. The CDR3 length is 14 residues. The CDR3 region has the DNA TGTGCCAGCAGCCAAGATCGTGCGGGAGTTGTGCAGTTCTTC. Protein product: CASSQDRAGVVQFF.

This clone was seen a few times. Just one base apart from a much larger clone, this may be a read error. The gene calls are TRBV29-1 and TRBJ1-2; perhaps TRBD1 as D (6 bases). The CDR3 is 11 amino acids. Per germline, CDR1 SQVTM and CDR2 ANQGSEA. CDR3 DNA sequence: TGCGGCGACCGGACAGCGAATGGCTACACCTTC. Translated, it gives CGDRTANGYTF. Filled out from reference TRBV29-1 and TRBJ1-2, the complete variable domain reads SAVISQKPSRDICQRGTSLTIQCQVDSQVTMMFWYRQQPGQSLTLIATANQGSEATYESGFVIDKFPISRPNLTFSTLTVSNMSPEDSSIYLCGDRTANGYTFGSGTRLTVV.

This clone appeared many times. The J gene is TRBJ2-3, the V gene TRBV12-3 or TRBV12-4; D is possibly TRBD2 (5 bases). CDR3 length equals 14 residues. Trimming removed 4 bases from V and 1 base from J, with 9 bases in between. DNA for the CDR3: TGTGCCAGCAGTTCCGGGGTCGGCACAGATACGCAGTATTTT. As protein: CASSSGVGTDTQYF.

In its sample, this clone was seen a few times. Written as DNA, the CDR3 is TGTGCCAGCAGTTTAGCAGGGATTTACTACGAGCAGTACTTC. This codes for CASSLAGIYYEQYF. J is TRBJ2-7 and V is TRBV28; weak D call: TRBD1 (5 bases). Per germline, CDR1 MDHEN and CDR2 SYDVKM. This CDR3 comprises 14 residues. V lost 2 bases to trimming and J lost 3 bases, with 11 bases between them.

Many counts were recorded for this clone. J is TRBJ1-5 and V is TRBV4-1; no reliable D call. Trimming removed 4 bases from V and 0 bases from J, with 16 bases in between. CDR1 is MGHRA and CDR2 is YSYEKL in the germline V gene. The CDR3 sequence is 17 residues long. The CDR3 here is CASSLQPPGLSNQPQHF. The CDR3, as DNA: TGCGCCAGCAGCCTACAGCCGCCAGGACTTAGCAATCAGCCCCAGCATTTT.

This clone was picked up a small number of times. This chain links TRBV2 with TRBJ2-7; D might be TRBD1 or TRBD2, each matching 5 bases. V shed 0 bases and J shed 6 bases, with 12 bases lying between them. This CDR3 has 14 amino acids. The germline V gene has CDR1 SNHLY and CDR2 FYNNEI. CDR3 in DNA: TGTGCCAGCAGTGAAGCTCGAGGGGTGGTCGAGCAGTACTTC. The encoded protein is CASSEARGVVEQYF.

This clone has only one observation. The genes are TRBV18 and TRBJ1-1, with 7 positions matching TRBD1. Trimming cost V 5 bases and J 13 bases; bases outside gene matches: 19. The CDR3 covers 15 residues. Germline V gives CDR1 KGHSH, CDR2 LQKENI. Here the CDR3 DNA reads TGTGCCAGCTCATCGGGGGGGACAGAGAACACTGATGATTTCTTT. Its protein product is CASSSGGTENTDDFF. Full variable domain (outside the CDR3, taken from reference TRBV18 and TRBJ1-1): NAGVMQNPRHLVRRRGQEARLRCSPMKGHSHVYWYRQLPEEGLKFMVYLQKENIIDESGMPKERFSAEFPKEGPSILRIQQVVRGDSAAYFCASSSGGTENTDDFFGQGTRLTVV.

The V gene is TRBV20-1, the J gene TRBJ2-2; perhaps TRBD2 as D (6 bases). Deletions cut 6 bases from V and 4 bases from J, with 15 bases between. The CDR3 is 14 amino acids. Germline-derived CDR1 and CDR2 are DFQATT and SNEGSKA (reference sequence). CDR3: CSALGGGSTGELFF. DNA for the CDR3: TGCAGTGCCCTGGGGGGTGGGAGCACCGGGGAGCTGTTTTTT.

Many counts were recorded for this clone. J is TRBJ2-6 and V is TRBV12-3 or TRBV12-4; D remains ambiguous. V gave up 6 bases and J gave up 0 bases, with 9 bases separating them. The CDR3 sequence is 15 residues long. CDR3 DNA: TGTGCCAGCAGCCCAGGAGCCTCTGGGGCCAACGTCCTGACTTTC. Protein: CASSPGASGANVLTF.

In this sample, this clone turned up many times. Other DNA sequences from this sample encode an identical CDR3 as well. This chain links TRBV6-1 with TRBJ2-2, with a possible D match to TRBD2 (6 bases). This CDR3 is built from 14 residues. The germline V gene has CDR1 MNHNS and CDR2 SASEGT. V lost 2 bases, J lost 3 bases, and 7 bases lay in between. The CDR3 region is CASSEIADTGELFF. CDR3 DNA: TGTGCCAGCAGTGAAATAGCGGACACCGGGGAGCTGTTTTTT.

This clone was recorded a few times. The V gene is TRBV2, the J gene TRBJ2-7; D not resolved. Trimming cost V 2 bases and J 5 bases, with 13 bases left between them. The CDR3 spans 14 residues. CDR1 and CDR2 from the germline V gene are SNHLY and FYNNEI. In DNA form, the CDR3 reads TGTGCCAGCAGTGAAATGGTACTGCCGGACGAGCAGTACTTC. It is translated as CASSEMVLPDEQYF.

For this clone: One end of the junction is discordant with germline, which a read error may explain. J is TRBJ2-3 and V is TRBV5-1; 11 nucleotides align to TRBD2. CDR1 is SGHRS and CDR2 is YFSETQ in the germline V gene. The CDR3 runs to 18 residues. Here the CDR3 reads CASSLVGLAVRDPDTHYF. DNA of the CDR3: TGCGCCAGCAGCTTGGTGGGACTAGCGGTGAGGGATCCAGATACGCATTATTTT.

Points on this clone: Since a much larger clone is just one base distant, this may be a read error. The rearrangement links TRBV6-5 to TRBJ2-3, with D unresolved. There are 14 residues in the CDR3. CDR1 is MNHEY, CDR2 SVGAGI, per germline. The CDR3 coding sequence is TGTGCCAGCAGTTACTCGATATTTTCAGATATGCAGTATTTT. Protein: CASSYSIFSDMQYF.

This clone was picked up many times. The V call is TRBV6-1, the J call TRBJ1-5; D unclear. The V end lost 6 bases, the J end lost 4 bases, and 10 bases lay between the germline ends. The CDR3 extends over 13 amino acids. Germline V CDR1 and CDR2: MNHNS, SASEGT. The CDR3 sequence: CASSPIENQPQHF. The CDR3 DNA follows: TGTGCCAGCAGCCCTATCGAGAATCAGCCCCAGCATTTT.

There are many counts of this clone. The genes are TRBV6-2 or TRBV6-3 and TRBJ1-2, with TRBD1 matching 7 bases. The germline CDR1 and CDR2 sequences are MNHEY and SVGEGT. V lost 5 bases and J lost 2; bases outside the gene matches: 5. The length of the CDR3 is 14 residues. CDR3 DNA sequence: TGTGCCAGCAGTGCCGGGACAGCCAACTATGGCTACACCTTC. This codes for CASSAGTANYGYTF.

This clone was counted many times. The J gene is TRBJ2-2, the V gene TRBV11-2, with 7 bases matching TRBD1. Germline values: CDR1 SGHAT, CDR2 FQNNGV. Unmatched junction bases numbered 1, after V lost 2 bases and J lost 7 bases. There are 13 residues in the CDR3. The CDR3 coding sequence is TGTGCCAGCAGCTTATGGACAGGCGGGGAGCTGTTTTTT. Its protein product is CASSLWTGGELFF. The whole variable domain, filled in from reference TRBV11-2 and TRBJ2-2, reads EAGVAQSPRYKIIEKRQSVAFWCNPISGHATLYWYQQILGQGPKLLIQFQNNGVVDDSQLPKDRFSAERLKGVDSTLKIQPAKLEDSAVYLCASSLWTGGELFFGEGSRLTVL.

This clone was detected ten times or more. The V and J genes are TRBV20-1 and TRBJ1-2; TRBD1 might be the D (6 bases). Trimming left V 0 bases short and J 6 bases short, with 11 bases between. The germline V gene has CDR1 DFQATT and CDR2 SNEGSKA (reference sequence). The CDR3 covers 13 residues. DNA of the CDR3: TGCAGTGCTAGAGATGAAGCAGGGGATGGCTACACCTTC. Amino acids: CSARDEAGDGYTF.

Remarks on this clone: A much larger clonotype is one base distant, so this may be a read error. The genes are TRBV7-3 and TRBJ2-3; D is unclear. V dropped 4 bases and J dropped 0 bases, with 2 bases sitting between them. The CDR3 sequence is 12 residues long. Looked up from germline, CDR1 is SGHTA and CDR2 is FQGTGA. CDR3 in DNA: TGTGCCAGCAGCTCCAGCACAGATACGCAGTATTTT. It specifies CASSSSTDTQYF.

This clone was counted ten times or more. The chain uses TRBV4-1 and TRBJ2-4, with D unclear. Per the germline V gene, CDR1 is MGHRA and CDR2 is YSYEKL. Trimming stripped 5 bases from V and 2 bases from J, with 13 bases between. The CDR3 loop spans 15 amino acids. This CDR3 is CASSLQWLPKNIQYF. The CDR3 region has the DNA TGCGCCAGCAGCTTACAGTGGCTACCCAAAAACATTCAGTACTTC.

This clone was observed once. At one of its ends the junction is not consistent with the germline gene, which may arise from a read error. V is TRBV6-1 and J is TRBJ2-6, with D possibly matching TRBD2 (7 bases). This CDR3 region has 15 residues. Germline CDR1 reads MNHNS; CDR2 reads SASEGT. Here the CDR3 reads CASSTHRAGAKVLTF. Here the CDR3 DNA reads TGTGCCAGCAGCACGCACAGGGCGGGGGCCAAAGTCCTGACTTTC.

This clone has just a few counts. V gene TRBV15 combines with J gene TRBJ2-2; possibly TRBD1 for D (6 bases). Germline values: CDR1 LNHNV, CDR2 YYDKDF (reference sequence). The CDR3 extends over 17 amino acids. The V and J ends lost 3 bases and 6 bases respectively, with 20 bases between them. Here the CDR3 DNA reads TGTGCCACCAGCAGTGAAATAATAAGGGGGATCGCCGGGGAGCTGTTTTTT. Translated, it gives CATSSEIIRGIAGELFF.

The rearrangement links TRBV11-3 to TRBJ2-1; D is unresolved. Germline values: CDR1 SGHNT, CDR2 YENEEA. The ends were cut back, 5 bases at V and 4 bases at J, with 12 bases in the middle. The CDR3 sequence is 14 residues long. The CDR3 reads CASSPHDKYNEQFF. The DNA for the CDR3 is TGTGCCAGCAGCCCCCACGACAAATACAATGAGCAGTTCTTC.

Turning to this clone: It may be a read error: a sequence one base away is much more abundant. V and J are TRBV6-1 and TRBJ1-5, with D unclear. This CDR3 region has 13 residues. Germline assignment: CDR1 MNHNS and CDR2 SASEGT. CDR3 DNA: TGTGCCAGCAGCCCCGGCCCCCATCAGCCCCGGCATTTT. Its protein is CASSPGPHQPRHF.

In its sample, this clone was seen a few times. The chain links TRBV19 to TRBJ1-1, with a weak D call TRBD1 (5 bases). V was cut by 1 base and J by 8 bases, with 14 bases left in between. This CDR3 comprises 14 residues. CDR1 LNHDA and CDR2 SQIVND come from the germline V gene (reference sequence). The CDR3 DNA sequence: TGTGCCAGTAGTATAGCTAGGACACCTTCCGAAGCTTTCTTT. This codes for CASSIARTPSEAFF.

The chain couples TRBV7-8 to TRBJ2-7; D perhaps matches TRBD1 (6 bases). This CDR3 contains 14 residues. In germline, CDR1 is SGHVS, CDR2 FQNEAQ. V was shortened by 3 bases and J by 0 bases, with 9 bases between the two germline ends. This CDR3 reads CASSFRQVSYEQYF. CDR3 sequence (DNA): TGTGCCAGCAGCTTCCGACAGGTCTCCTACGAGCAGTACTTC. The complete variable domain, with remaining parts taken from reference TRBV7-8 and TRBJ2-7, reads GAGVSQSPRYKVAKRGQDVALRCDPISGHVSLFWYQQALGQGPEFLTYFQNEAQLDKSGLPSDRFFAERPEGSVSTLKIQRTQQEDSAVYLCASSFRQVSYEQYFGPGTRLTVT.

In the case of this clone: Since the CDR3 does not end with the conserved phenylalanine or tryptophan, this likely comes from a read error. The chain joins TRBV6-1 to TRBJ1-5; tentatively, D is TRBD1 (5 bases). The CDR3 covers 16 residues. The V end lost 6 bases, the J end lost 0 bases, and 15 bases lay between the germline ends. Germline CDR1 reads MNHNS; CDR2 reads SASEGT. CDR3 loop: CASRTVATASNQPQHL. CDR3 nucleotide sequence: TGTGCCAGCAGGACGGTGGCGACAGCTAGCAATCAGCCCCAGCATTTG.